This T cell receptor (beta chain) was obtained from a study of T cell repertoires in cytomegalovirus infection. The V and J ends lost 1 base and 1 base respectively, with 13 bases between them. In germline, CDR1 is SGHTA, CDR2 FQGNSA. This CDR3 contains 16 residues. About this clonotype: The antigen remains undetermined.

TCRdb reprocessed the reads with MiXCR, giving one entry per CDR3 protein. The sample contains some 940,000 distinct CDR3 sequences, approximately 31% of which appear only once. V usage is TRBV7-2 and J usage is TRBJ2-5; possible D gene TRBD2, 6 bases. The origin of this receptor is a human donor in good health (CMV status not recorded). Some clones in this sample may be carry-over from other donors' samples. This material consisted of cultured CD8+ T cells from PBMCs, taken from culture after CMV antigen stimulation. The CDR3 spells CASSLVGGAIQETQYF. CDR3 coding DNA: TGTGCCAGCAGCTTAGTCGGCGGGGCCATCCAAGAGACCCAGTACTTC. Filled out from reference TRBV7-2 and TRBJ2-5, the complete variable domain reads GAGVSQSPSNKVTEKGKDVELRCDPISGHTALYWYRQSLGQGLEFLIYFQGNSAPDKSGLPSDRFSAERTGGSVSTLTIQRTQQEDSAVYLCASSLVGGAIQETQYFGPGTRLLVL.